The T cell receptor beta chain under discussion was sequenced for a study of blood T cell repertoires in COVID-19. The authors' processing: Counts of nucleated cells, estimated from reference gene primer amplification, were obtained. This table comes from immunoSEQ multiplex PCR, and its TCRdb copy is limited to in-frame clones, with some not included. For V, J and clone size, that table is used; D and trimming come from the DNA. The sample gives a few hundred thousand clones, about nine tenths of which show up once; 3% is in the top ten. There are 14 residues in the CDR3. CDR1 is SGHRS, CDR2 YFSETQ, per germline. Losses at the gene ends were 4 bases for V and 4 bases for J; bases not matched to a gene: 6.

The sequencing input was PBMCs or T cells enriched from blood (not recorded which). The V and J genes are TRBV5-1 and TRBJ1-2, with TRBD1 matching 8 bases. This clonotype was sampled from a woman between 50 and 59 years old who had recovered from COVID-19. The CDR3 is CASSQRTGSYGYTF. CDR3 nucleotide sequence: TGCGCCAGCAGCCAAAGGACAGGGAGCTATGGCTACACCTTC.